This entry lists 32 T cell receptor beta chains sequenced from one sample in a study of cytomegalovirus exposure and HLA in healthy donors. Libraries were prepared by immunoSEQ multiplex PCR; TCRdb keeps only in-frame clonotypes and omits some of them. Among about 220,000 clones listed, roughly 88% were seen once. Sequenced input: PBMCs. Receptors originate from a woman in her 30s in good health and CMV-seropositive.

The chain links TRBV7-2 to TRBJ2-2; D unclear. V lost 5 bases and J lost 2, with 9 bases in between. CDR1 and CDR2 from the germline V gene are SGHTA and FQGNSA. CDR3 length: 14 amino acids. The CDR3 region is CASSLSLNTGELFF. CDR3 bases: TGTGCCAGCAGCCTGAGTTTAAACACCGGGGAGCTGTTTTTT.

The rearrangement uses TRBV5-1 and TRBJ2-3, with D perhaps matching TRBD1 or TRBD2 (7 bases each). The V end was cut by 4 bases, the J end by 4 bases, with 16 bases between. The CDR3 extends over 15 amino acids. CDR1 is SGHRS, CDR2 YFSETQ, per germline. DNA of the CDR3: TGCGCCAGCAGCACGGGACAGAGCGGGGCAGATACGCAGTATTTT. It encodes CASSTGQSGADTQYF.

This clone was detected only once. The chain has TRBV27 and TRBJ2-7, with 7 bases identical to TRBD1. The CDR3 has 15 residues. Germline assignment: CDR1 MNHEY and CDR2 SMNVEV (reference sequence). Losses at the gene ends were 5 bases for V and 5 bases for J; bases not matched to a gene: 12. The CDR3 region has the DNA TGTGCCAGCAGTCCACTGACAGGGAAAGTGAACGAGCAGTACTTC. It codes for CASSPLTGKVNEQYF.

Written as DNA, the CDR3 is TGTGCCAGCAGTTTGTTAGCGGAGCCAGTCCCCACAGATACGCAGTATTTT. Protein: CASSLLAEPVPTDTQYF. The gene calls are TRBV27 and TRBJ2-3; TRBD2 is a possible D gene (6 bases). CDR3 length: 17 residues. Germline CDR1 and CDR2: MNHEY and SMNVEV (reference sequence). V was pared by 3 bases and J by 2 bases, with 18 bases between.

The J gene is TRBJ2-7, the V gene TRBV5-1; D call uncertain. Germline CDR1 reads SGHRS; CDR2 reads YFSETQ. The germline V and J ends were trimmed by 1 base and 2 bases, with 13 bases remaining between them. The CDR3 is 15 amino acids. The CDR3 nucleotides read TGCGCCAGCAGCTTGTCCGGCGGACCTACCTACGAGCAGTACTTC. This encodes CASSLSGGPTYEQYF.

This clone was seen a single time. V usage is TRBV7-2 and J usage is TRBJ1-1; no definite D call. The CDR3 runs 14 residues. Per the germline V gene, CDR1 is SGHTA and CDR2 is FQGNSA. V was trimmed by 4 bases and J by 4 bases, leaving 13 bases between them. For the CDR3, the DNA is TGTGCCAGCAGCTATGCTGCCTGGAGCACTGAAGCTTTCTTT. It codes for CASSYAAWSTEAFF. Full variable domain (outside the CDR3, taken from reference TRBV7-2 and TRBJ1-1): GAGVSQSPSNKVTEKGKDVELRCDPISGHTALYWYRQSLGQGLEFLIYFQGNSAPDKSGLPSDRFSAERTGGSVSTLTIQRTQQEDSAVYLCASSYAAWSTEAFFGQGTRLTVV.

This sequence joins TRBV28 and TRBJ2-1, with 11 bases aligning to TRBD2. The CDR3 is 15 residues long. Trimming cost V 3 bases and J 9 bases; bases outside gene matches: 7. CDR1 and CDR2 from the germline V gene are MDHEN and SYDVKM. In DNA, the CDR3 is TGTGCCAGCAGTTTTTCCCCTAGCGGGAGGTCTGAGCAGTTCTTC. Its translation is CASSFSPSGRSEQFF.

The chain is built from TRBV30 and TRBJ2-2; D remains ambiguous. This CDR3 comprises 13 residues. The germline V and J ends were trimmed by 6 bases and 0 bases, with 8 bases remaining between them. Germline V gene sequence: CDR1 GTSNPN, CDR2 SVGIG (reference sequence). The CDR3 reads CACTSANTGELFF. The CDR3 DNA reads TGTGCCTGTACGAGTGCGAACACCGGGGAGCTGTTTTTT.

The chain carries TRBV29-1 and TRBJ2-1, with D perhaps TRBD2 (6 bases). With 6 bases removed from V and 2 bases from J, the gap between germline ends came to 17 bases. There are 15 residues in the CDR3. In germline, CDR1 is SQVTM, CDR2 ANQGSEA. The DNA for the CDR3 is TGCAGCGTCCGCCCCAGACTAGGGGCCTACAATGAGCAGTTCTTC. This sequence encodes CSVRPRLGAYNEQFF.

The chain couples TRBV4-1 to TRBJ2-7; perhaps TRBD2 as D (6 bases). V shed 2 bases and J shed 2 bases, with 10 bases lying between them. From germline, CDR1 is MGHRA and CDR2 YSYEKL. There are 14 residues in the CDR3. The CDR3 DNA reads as TGCGCCAGCAGCCAATTTCCGGGGGCCTACGAGCAGTACTTC. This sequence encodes CASSQFPGAYEQYF.

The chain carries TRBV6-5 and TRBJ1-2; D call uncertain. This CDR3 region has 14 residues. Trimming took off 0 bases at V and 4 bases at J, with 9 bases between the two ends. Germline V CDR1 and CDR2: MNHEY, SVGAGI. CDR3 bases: TGTGCCAGCAGTTACTCTTCAGATTTCTATGGCTACACCTTC. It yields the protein CASSYSSDFYGYTF.

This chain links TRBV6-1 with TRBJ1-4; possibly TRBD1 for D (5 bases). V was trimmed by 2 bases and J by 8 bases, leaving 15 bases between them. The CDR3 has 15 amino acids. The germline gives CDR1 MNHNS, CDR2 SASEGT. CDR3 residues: CASSENPGRDEKLFF. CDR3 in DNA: TGTGCCAGCAGTGAAAATCCAGGGCGGGACGAAAAACTGTTTTTT.

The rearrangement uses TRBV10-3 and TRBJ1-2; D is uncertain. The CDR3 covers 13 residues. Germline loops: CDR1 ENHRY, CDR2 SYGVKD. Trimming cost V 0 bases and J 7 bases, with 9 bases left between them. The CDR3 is CAISESVQIGYTF. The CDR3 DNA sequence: TGTGCCATCAGTGAGTCGGTACAGATTGGCTACACCTTC.

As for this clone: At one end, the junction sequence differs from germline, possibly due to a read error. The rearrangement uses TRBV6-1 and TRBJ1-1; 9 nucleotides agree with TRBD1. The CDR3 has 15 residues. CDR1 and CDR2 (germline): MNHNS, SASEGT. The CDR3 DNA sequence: TGTGCCAGCAGAGAAGAGGGACAGGGGAACACTGAAGCTTTCTTT. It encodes CASREEGQGNTEAFF.

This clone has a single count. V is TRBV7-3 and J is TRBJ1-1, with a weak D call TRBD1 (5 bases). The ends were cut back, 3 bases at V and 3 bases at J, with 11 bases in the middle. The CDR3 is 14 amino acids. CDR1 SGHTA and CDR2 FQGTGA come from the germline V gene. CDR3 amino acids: CASSFLGRDTEAFF. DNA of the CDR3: TGTGCCAGCAGCTTTTTAGGCAGGGACACTGAAGCTTTCTTT. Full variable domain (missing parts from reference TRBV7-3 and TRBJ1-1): GAGVSQTPSNKVTEKGKYVELRCDPISGHTALYWYRQSLGQGPEFLIYFQGTGAADDSGLPNDRFFAVRPEGSVSTLKIQRTERGDSAVYLCASSFLGRDTEAFFGQGTRLTVV.

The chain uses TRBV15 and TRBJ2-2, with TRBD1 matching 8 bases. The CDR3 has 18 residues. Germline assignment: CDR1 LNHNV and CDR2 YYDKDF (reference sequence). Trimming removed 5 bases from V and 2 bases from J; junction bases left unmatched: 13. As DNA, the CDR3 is TGTGCCACCAGCCGACCTCCTGGGCAGGGGGCTAACACCGGGGAGCTGTTTTTT. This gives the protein CATSRPPGQGANTGELFF.

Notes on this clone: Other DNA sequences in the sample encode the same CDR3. The CDR3 loop is CASRQGSYEQYF. CDR3 nucleotide sequence: TGTGCCAGCAGACAGGGGTCCTACGAGCAGTACTTC. The chain combines TRBV6-6 with TRBJ2-7; 7 bases agree with TRBD1. The ends lost 6 bases at V and 1 base at J; junction bases unmatched: 0. Germline CDR1 is MNHNY and CDR2 is SVGAGI (reference sequence). CDR3 length: 12 residues.

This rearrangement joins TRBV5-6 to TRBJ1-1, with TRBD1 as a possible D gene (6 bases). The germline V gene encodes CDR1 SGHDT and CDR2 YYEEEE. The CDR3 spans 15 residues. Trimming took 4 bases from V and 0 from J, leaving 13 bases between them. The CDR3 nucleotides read TGTGCCAGCAGCCTACCGGACAGTATGAACACTGAAGCTTTCTTT. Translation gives CASSLPDSMNTEAFF.

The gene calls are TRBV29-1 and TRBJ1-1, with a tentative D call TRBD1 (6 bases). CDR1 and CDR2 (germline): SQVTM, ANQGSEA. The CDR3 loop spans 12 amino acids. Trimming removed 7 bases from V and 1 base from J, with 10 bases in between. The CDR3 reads CSAGDTNTEAFF. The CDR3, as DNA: TGCAGCGCGGGGGACACGAACACTGAAGCTTTCTTT.

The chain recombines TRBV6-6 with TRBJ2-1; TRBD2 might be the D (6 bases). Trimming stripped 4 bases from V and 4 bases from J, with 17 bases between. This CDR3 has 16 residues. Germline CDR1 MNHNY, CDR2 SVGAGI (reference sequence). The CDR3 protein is CASSSVAPGEYNEQFF. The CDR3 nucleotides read TGTGCCAGCAGTTCAGTAGCCCCGGGGGAGTACAATGAGCAGTTCTTC.

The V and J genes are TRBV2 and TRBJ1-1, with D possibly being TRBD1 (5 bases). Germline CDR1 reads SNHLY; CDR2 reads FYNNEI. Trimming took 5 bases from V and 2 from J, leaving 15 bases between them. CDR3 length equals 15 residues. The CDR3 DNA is TGTGCCAGCAGTCAAAACAGGCTGGGAAACACTGAAGCTTTCTTT. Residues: CASSQNRLGNTEAFF.

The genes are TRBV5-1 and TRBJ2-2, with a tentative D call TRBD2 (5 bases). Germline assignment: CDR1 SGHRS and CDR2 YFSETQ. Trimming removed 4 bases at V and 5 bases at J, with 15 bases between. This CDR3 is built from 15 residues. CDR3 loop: CASSPPGGGTGELFF. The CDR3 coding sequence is TGCGCCAGCAGCCCACCAGGAGGCGGAACCGGGGAGCTGTTTTTT. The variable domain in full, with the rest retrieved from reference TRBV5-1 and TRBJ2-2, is KAGVTQTPRYLIKTRGQQVTLSCSPISGHRSVSWYQQTPGQGLQFLFEYFSETQRNKGNFPGRFSGRQFSNSRSEMNVSTLELGDSALYLCASSPPGGGTGELFFGEGSRLTVL.

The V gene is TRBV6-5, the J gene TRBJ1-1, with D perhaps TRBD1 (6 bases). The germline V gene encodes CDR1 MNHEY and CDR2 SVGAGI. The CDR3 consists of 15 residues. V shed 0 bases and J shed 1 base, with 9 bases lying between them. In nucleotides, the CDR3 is TGTGCCAGCAGTTACTCGGCCAGGGGGAACACTGAAGCTTTCTTT. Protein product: CASSYSARGNTEAFF.

This CDR3 is CASSEWAGGSNQPQHF. The CDR3 bases are TGTGCCAGCAGTGAATGGGCAGGGGGTTCCAATCAGCCCCAGCATTTT. The rearrangement links TRBV6-1 to TRBJ1-5; 7 bases match TRBD1. The CDR3 loop spans 16 amino acids. CDR1 is MNHNS and CDR2 is SASEGT in the germline V gene. The V gene end was trimmed by 2 bases and the J gene end by 3 bases; junction bases not matched to a gene: 7.

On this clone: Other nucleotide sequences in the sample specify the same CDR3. DNA for the CDR3: TGCAGCGTTGGTCCTGGGAGCAACTATGGCTACACCTTC. Translation: CSVGPGSNYGYTF. The rearrangement uses TRBV29-1 and TRBJ1-2; D not resolved. The CDR3 has 13 residues. Looked up from germline, CDR1 is SQVTM and CDR2 is ANQGSEA. V was clipped by 4 bases and J by 2 bases, with 11 bases between them.

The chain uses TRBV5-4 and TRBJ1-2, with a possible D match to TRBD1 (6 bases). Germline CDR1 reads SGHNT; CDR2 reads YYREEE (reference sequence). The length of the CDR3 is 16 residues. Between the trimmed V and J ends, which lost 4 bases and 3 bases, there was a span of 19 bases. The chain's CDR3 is CASSPGDTVGYYGYTF. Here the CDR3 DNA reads TGTGCCAGCAGCCCTGGGGACACAGTGGGCTACTATGGCTACACCTTC.

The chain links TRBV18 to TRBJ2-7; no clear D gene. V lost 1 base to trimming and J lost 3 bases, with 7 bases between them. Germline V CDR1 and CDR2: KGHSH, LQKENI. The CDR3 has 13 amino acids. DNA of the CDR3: TGTGCCAGCTCACCACGATCGGACTACGAGCAGTACTTC. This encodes CASSPRSDYEQYF.

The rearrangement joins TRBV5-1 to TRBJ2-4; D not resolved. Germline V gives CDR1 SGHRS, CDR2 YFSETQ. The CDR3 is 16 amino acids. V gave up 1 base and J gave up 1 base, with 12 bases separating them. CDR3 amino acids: CASSLSWGIAKNIQYF. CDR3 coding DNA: TGCGCCAGCAGCTTGAGTTGGGGAATCGCCAAAAACATTCAGTACTTC.

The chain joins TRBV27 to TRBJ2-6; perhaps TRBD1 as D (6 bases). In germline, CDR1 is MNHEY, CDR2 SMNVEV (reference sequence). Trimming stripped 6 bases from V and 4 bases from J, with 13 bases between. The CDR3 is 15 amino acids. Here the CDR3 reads CASSFRGEGANVLTF. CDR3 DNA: TGTGCCAGCAGCTTCAGGGGAGAGGGGGCCAACGTCCTGACTTTC. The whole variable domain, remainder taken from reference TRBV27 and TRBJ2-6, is EAQVTQNPRYLITVTGKKLTVTCSQNMNHEYMSWYRQDPGLGLRQIYYSMNVEVTDKGDVPEGYKVSRKEKRNFPLILESPSPNQTSLYFCASSFRGEGANVLTFGAGSRLTVL.

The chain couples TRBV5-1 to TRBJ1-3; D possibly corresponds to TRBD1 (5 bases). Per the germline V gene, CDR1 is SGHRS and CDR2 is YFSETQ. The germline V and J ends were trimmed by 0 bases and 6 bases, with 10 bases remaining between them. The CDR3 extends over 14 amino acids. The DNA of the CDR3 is TGCGCCAGCAGCTTGGGGGGGACGGAAAACACCATATATTTT. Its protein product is CASSLGGTENTIYF.

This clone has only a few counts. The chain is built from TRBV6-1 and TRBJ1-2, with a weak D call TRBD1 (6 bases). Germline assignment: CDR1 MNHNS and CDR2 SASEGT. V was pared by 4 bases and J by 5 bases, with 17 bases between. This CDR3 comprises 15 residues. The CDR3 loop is CASSAGAGVEYGYTF. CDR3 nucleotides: TGTGCCAGCAGTGCCGGGGCAGGGGTGGAGTATGGCTACACCTTC.

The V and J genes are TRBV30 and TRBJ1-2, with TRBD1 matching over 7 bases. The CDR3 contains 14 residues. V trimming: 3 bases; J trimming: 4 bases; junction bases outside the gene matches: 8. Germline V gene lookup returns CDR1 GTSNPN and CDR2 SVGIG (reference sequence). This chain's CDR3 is CAWSPNRGSYGYTF. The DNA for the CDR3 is TGTGCCTGGAGCCCTAACAGGGGTAGCTATGGCTACACCTTC.